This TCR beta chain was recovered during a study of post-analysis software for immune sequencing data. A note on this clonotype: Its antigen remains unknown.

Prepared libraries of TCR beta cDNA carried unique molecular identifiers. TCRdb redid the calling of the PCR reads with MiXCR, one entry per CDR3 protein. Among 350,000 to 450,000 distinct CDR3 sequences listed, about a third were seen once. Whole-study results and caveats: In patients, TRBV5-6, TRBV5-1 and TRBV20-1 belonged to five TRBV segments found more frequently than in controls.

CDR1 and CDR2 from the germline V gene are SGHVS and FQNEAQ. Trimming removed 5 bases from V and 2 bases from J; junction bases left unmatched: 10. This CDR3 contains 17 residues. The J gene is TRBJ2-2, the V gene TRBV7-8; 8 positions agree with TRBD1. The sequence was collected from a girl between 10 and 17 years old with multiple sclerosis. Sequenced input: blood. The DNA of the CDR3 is TGTGCCAGCAGCCCTCGACCGGGACAGGCCAACACCGGGGAGCTGTTTTTT. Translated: CASSPRPGQANTGELFF.